The 18 T cell receptor beta chains listed next were all sequenced from one sample in a study of T cell repertoires in cytomegalovirus infection. TCRdb re-analysed the reads in MiXCR, keeping a single row per CDR3 protein. Here the sample spans hundreds of thousands of distinct CDR3 sequences, roughly a tenth being singletons. Specimen: PBMCs. These receptors all stem from a human donor in good health (CMV status not recorded). Some clones in this sample may be carry-over from other donors' samples.

This clonotype appeared many times. The genes are TRBV10-3 and TRBJ1-1; D is uncertain. In germline, CDR1 is ENHRY, CDR2 SYGVKD. The germline V and J ends were trimmed by 11 bases and 1 base, with 17 bases remaining between them. The CDR3 sequence is 14 residues long. Written as DNA, the CDR3 is TGTGCCTCCATCCCGGCAGGAAAGAACACTGAAGCTTTCTTT. Its translation: CASIPAGKNTEAFF.

This chain joins TRBV20-1 and TRBJ1-3; no clear D. Germline V gene data show CDR1 as DFQATT and CDR2 as SNEGSKA (reference sequence). Trimming left V 4 bases short and J 0 bases short, with 10 bases between. The CDR3 contains 14 residues. The CDR3 DNA follows: TGCAGTGCTATGAGGCGCTACTCTGGAAACACCATATATTTT. The encoded protein is CSAMRRYSGNTIYF.

This clonotype was recorded many times. The chain is built from TRBV7-8 and TRBJ2-4; D perhaps matches TRBD2 (5 bases). V lost 7 bases, J lost 5 bases, and 15 bases lay in between. Germline V gene lookup returns CDR1 SGHVS and CDR2 FQNEAQ. CDR3 size: 14 residues. The CDR3 bases are TGTGCCAGCACCCTCTCGGGGTCCCAAAACATTCAGTACTTC. Amino acids: CASTLSGSQNIQYF.

CDR3 sequence (DNA): TGTGCCAGCAGCAAAGGACAGGGGTTCTACGAGCAGTACGTC. It encodes CASSKGQGFYEQYV. The V call is TRBV7-9, the J call TRBJ2-7, with 9 bases fitting TRBD1. The CDR3 covers 14 residues. The trim removed 5 bases at V and 3 bases at J, leaving 5 bases unmatched. Germline CDR1 is SEHNR and CDR2 is FQNEAQ (reference sequence).

This clonotype was seen at least ten times. The V and J genes are TRBV28 and TRBJ2-3; 9 positions agree with TRBD1. Germline values: CDR1 MDHEN, CDR2 SYDVKM. V was clipped by 7 bases and J by 4 bases; unmatched bases: 9. This CDR3 contains 15 residues. CDR3 protein: CASINRGPLADTQYF. DNA of the CDR3: TGTGCCAGCATTAACAGGGGGCCCCTCGCAGATACGCAGTATTTT.

This clonotype appeared many times. J is TRBJ2-6 and V is TRBV28, with 9 positions matching TRBD1. The germline CDR1 and CDR2 sequences are MDHEN and SYDVKM. This CDR3 has 17 amino acids. With 6 bases clipped from V and 0 bases from J, the junction kept 6 bases outside the gene matches. The CDR3 DNA sequence: TGTGCCAGCAGATCCGGGACAGGGTTCTCTGGGGCCAACGTCCTGACTTTC. It is translated as CASRSGTGFSGANVLTF.

This clonotype was observed at least ten times. The chain combines TRBV7-2 with TRBJ2-3; 7 bases align to TRBD1. CDR1 and CDR2 (germline): SGHTA, FQGNSA. The CDR3 extends over 15 amino acids. V lost 3 bases and J lost 0; bases outside the gene matches: 3. CDR3: CASSLNRGSTDTQYF. In DNA form, the CDR3 reads TGTGCCAGCAGCTTGAACAGGGGAAGCACAGATACGCAGTATTTT.

The sample holds many counts of this clonotype. V gene TRBV5-1 combines with J gene TRBJ1-2; a possible D gene is TRBD1 (5 bases). The CDR3 totals 14 residues. CDR1 and CDR2 (germline): SGHRS, YFSETQ. V was trimmed by 5 bases and J by 5 bases, leaving 16 bases between them. CDR3 nucleotides: TGCGCCAGCAGTGGGATGACAGCTTATTATGGCTACACCTTC. Protein product: CASSGMTAYYGYTF.

This clonotype was observed many times. The CDR3 bases are TGTGCCAGCAGCGTAGGTCAGGGATGGGGGGAAAACACTGAAGCTTTCTTT. It translates to CASSVGQGWGENTEAFF. J is TRBJ1-1 and V is TRBV9, with D perhaps matching TRBD1 (5 bases). This CDR3 has 17 amino acids. The germline CDR1 and CDR2 sequences are SGDLS and YYNGEE. V was cut by 0 bases and J by 2 bases, with 17 bases left in between.

Ten or more counts support this clonotype. The chain is built from TRBV20-1 and TRBJ2-1, with unresolved D. CDR3 size: 13 residues. V was clipped by 0 bases and J by 5 bases, with 8 bases between them. The germline gives CDR1 DFQATT, CDR2 SNEGSKA (reference sequence). CDR3 region: CSARDPVHNEQFF. CDR3 bases: TGCAGTGCTAGAGATCCGGTTCACAATGAGCAGTTCTTC.

At least ten counts were recorded for this clonotype. The chain combines TRBV28 with TRBJ1-1; 8 bases match TRBD1. V shed 7 bases and J 1 base; nucleotides not matched to a gene: 2. CDR1 and CDR2 (germline): MDHEN, SYDVKM. The CDR3 consists of 13 residues. CDR3 residues: CASTGGPNTEAFF. CDR3 coding DNA: TGTGCCAGCACAGGGGGCCCGAACACTGAAGCTTTCTTT.

This clonotype was detected many times. The chain couples TRBV7-9 to TRBJ1-1, with D perhaps TRBD1 (6 bases). Germline CDR1 SEHNR, CDR2 FQNEAQ (reference sequence). The CDR3 contains 16 residues. The V and J ends lost 4 bases and 1 base respectively, with 16 bases between them. This CDR3 is CASSSTPGHQNTEAFF. The CDR3, as DNA: TGTGCCAGCAGCTCGACTCCGGGACACCAGAACACTGAAGCTTTCTTT. Full variable domain (missing parts from reference TRBV7-9 and TRBJ1-1): DTGVSQNPRHKITKRGQNVTFRCDPISEHNRLYWYRQTLGQGPEFLTYFQNEAQLEKSRLLSDRFSAERPKGSFSTLEIQRTEQGDSAMYLCASSSTPGHQNTEAFFGQGTRLTVV.

At least ten counts were recorded for this clonotype. The gene calls are TRBV10-2 and TRBJ1-2, with D hard to call. Germline V gene data show CDR1 as WSHSY and CDR2 as SAAADI. The CDR3 runs to 12 residues. V gave up 3 bases and J gave up 4 bases, with 6 bases separating them. The CDR3 sequence is CASSDGIYGYTF. The CDR3 nucleotides are TGCGCCAGCAGTGACGGCATCTATGGCTACACCTTC.

This clonotype was seen repeatedly, ten times or more. The V call is TRBV19, the J call TRBJ1-1; perhaps TRBD1 as D (5 bases). There are 13 residues in the CDR3. Trimming left V 7 bases short and J 3 bases short, with 12 bases between. Germline V gene data show CDR1 as LNHDA and CDR2 as SQIVND (reference sequence). The CDR3 reads CASKGRVDTEAFF. CDR3 sequence (DNA): TGTGCCAGTAAGGGCAGGGTGGACACTGAAGCTTTCTTT.

This clonotype was counted at least ten times. The rearrangement joins TRBV28 to TRBJ1-5, with 8 bases matching TRBD1. V trimming: 4 bases; J trimming: 2 bases; junction bases outside the gene matches: 4. The CDR3 extends over 15 amino acids. The V gene's germline CDR1 is MDHEN and CDR2 SYDVKM. CDR3 bases: TGTGCCAGCAGTTCCACAGGGGGAGGCAATCAGCCCCAGCATTTT. This encodes CASSSTGGGNQPQHF.

The chain has TRBV5-4 and TRBJ2-1; TRBD2 matches at 8 bases. Germline V gene data show CDR1 as SGHNT and CDR2 as YYREEE (reference sequence). This CDR3 is 13 amino acids long. The V gene end was trimmed by 4 bases and the J gene end by 7 bases; junction bases not matched to a gene: 4. For the CDR3, the DNA is TGTGCCAGCAGCACGCGGGGGGTTAATGAGCAGTTCTTC. Encoded protein: CASSTRGVNEQFF.

The V call is TRBV30, the J call TRBJ2-5; 7 nucleotides agree with TRBD1. Germline V gene lookup returns CDR1 GTSNPN and CDR2 SVGIG (reference sequence). V was clipped by 4 bases and J by 1 base; unmatched bases: 9. The CDR3 spans 15 residues. The CDR3 region has the DNA TGTGCCTGGACCCGGGGACGGGACAGCCAAGAGACCCAGTACTTC. Translating gives CAWTRGRDSQETQYF.

In its sample, this clonotype was seen many times. V gene TRBV28 combines with J gene TRBJ2-4; TRBD1 agrees at 9 bases. The V segment lost 5 bases and the J segment 3 bases; nucleotides outside the gene matches: 11. The germline CDR1 and CDR2 sequences are MDHEN and SYDVKM. The CDR3 covers 17 residues. The CDR3 DNA reads as TGTGCCAGCAGTCCGGGCGGGACAGGGTTAGTCAAAAACATTCAGTACTTC. Its translation: CASSPGGTGLVKNIQYF.